The 17 T cell receptor beta chains below come from one sample, sequenced in a study of blood T cell repertoires in COVID-19. Repertoires were generated with immunoSEQ multiplex PCR, while TCRdb's copy carries only in-frame clones and drops some. The sample includes roughly 250,000 clones, 87% of them seen just once. The specimen was PBMCs or T cells enriched from blood (not recorded which). These receptors all stem from a woman aged 25-40 years with acute COVID-19.

The V gene is TRBV6-2 or TRBV6-3, the J gene TRBJ1-6; D uncertain. Between the trimmed V and J ends, which lost 4 bases and 2 bases, there was a span of 6 bases. Germline CDR1 reads MNHEY; CDR2 reads SVGEGT. The CDR3 is made up of 14 amino acids. CDR3: CASSWEAYNSPLHF. The CDR3 region has the DNA TGTGCCAGCAGTTGGGAGGCCTATAATTCACCCCTCCACTTT.

V gene TRBV7-2 combines with J gene TRBJ1-3; possible D gene TRBD1, 5 bases. From germline, CDR1 is SGHTA and CDR2 FQGNSA. This CDR3 spans 15 amino acids. Trimming took off 2 bases at V and 1 base at J, with 9 bases between the two ends. CDR3 protein: CASSLYAGSGNTIYF. As DNA, the CDR3 is TGTGCCAGCAGCTTATACGCAGGGTCTGGAAACACCATATATTTT.

The V and J genes are TRBV7-9 and TRBJ1-1; 10 bases map to TRBD1. CDR3 length: 16 amino acids. Per germline, CDR1 SEHNR and CDR2 FQNEAQ (reference sequence). V was pared by 3 bases and J by 4 bases, with 8 bases of the junction left unmatched. The CDR3, as DNA: TGTGCCAGCAGCTTCCCCGGGACAGGGGAGGCCACTGAAGCTTTCTTT. It codes for CASSFPGTGEATEAFF.

This chain links TRBV30 with TRBJ1-5, with a tentative D call TRBD1 (6 bases). V was pared by 3 bases and J by 4 bases, with 13 bases between. This CDR3 spans 14 amino acids. CDR1 and CDR2 (germline): GTSNPN, SVGIG (reference sequence). The chain's CDR3 is CAWSRQATNQPQHF. The DNA of the CDR3 is TGTGCCTGGAGCCGACAGGCGACTAATCAGCCCCAGCATTTT.

The chain has TRBV12-5 and TRBJ2-2, with 8 bases aligning to TRBD2. V was clipped by 6 bases and J by 5 bases; unmatched bases: 5. The CDR3 sequence is 14 residues long. CDR1 is LGHNT, CDR2 FRNRAP, per germline. Here the CDR3 reads CASGLSGGTGELFF. The CDR3 DNA reads TGTGCTAGTGGGCTATCGGGAGGGACCGGGGAGCTGTTTTTT.

This clone showed up just once. The chain joins TRBV19 to TRBJ1-1; D is perhaps TRBD1 (5 bases). Germline V lookup: CDR1 LNHDA, CDR2 SQIVND (reference sequence). This CDR3 region has 14 residues. V shed 4 bases and J shed 0 bases, with 9 bases lying between them. CDR3 loop: CASSSRQLNTEAFF. The CDR3 bases are TGTGCCAGTAGTAGCCGACAGTTGAACACTGAAGCTTTCTTT.

The gene calls are TRBV29-1 and TRBJ1-2, with D unclear. Germline lookup yields CDR1 SQVTM and CDR2 ANQGSEA. The CDR3 runs 14 residues. Trimming cost V 7 bases and J 4 bases, with 19 bases left between them. Here the CDR3 reads CSALLETSGYGYTF. CDR3 DNA: TGCAGCGCTCTGCTTGAAACTTCGGGCTATGGCTACACCTTC.

The chain uses TRBV7-2 and TRBJ2-3, with 14 bases that match TRBD2. J was trimmed by 1 base and V by 4 bases; bases with no gene match: 10. The CDR3 covers 19 residues. Germline assignment: CDR1 SGHTA and CDR2 FQGNSA. The CDR3 nucleotides read TGTGCCAGCAGCTCCCCGACTAGCGGGAGGGCCTGGGGCACAGATACGCAGTATTTT. Amino acid sequence: CASSSPTSGRAWGTDTQYF.

In nucleotides, the CDR3 is TGTGCCAGCTCATTTACTAAGGGAGCTGGGTCCTACGAGCAGTACTTC. Translating it yields CASSFTKGAGSYEQYF. The genes are TRBV18 and TRBJ2-7, with a possible D match to TRBD2 (5 bases). Germline CDR1 and CDR2: KGHSH and LQKENI. This CDR3 contains 16 residues. The V end was cut by 5 bases, the J end by 1 base, with 18 bases between.

The V gene is TRBV6-1, the J gene TRBJ1-2, with 8 bases aligning to TRBD1. Losses at the gene ends were 0 bases for V and 2 bases for J; bases not matched to a gene: 11. Germline V gives CDR1 MNHNS, CDR2 SASEGT. The CDR3 has 18 amino acids. The CDR3 bases are TGTGCCAGCAGTGAAGCCCCTGACAGGGGACTGTTCAACTATGGCTACACCTTC. Its translation: CASSEAPDRGLFNYGYTF.

The chain recombines TRBV4-1 with TRBJ2-7, with 9 bases that match TRBD2. The V gene end was trimmed by 4 bases and the J gene end by 3 bases; junction bases not matched to a gene: 7. CDR3 length: 15 amino acids. CDR1 is MGHRA and CDR2 is YSYEKL in the germline V gene. The CDR3 DNA sequence: TGCGCCAGCAGCCGAGCAGCGGGAGGTTACTACGAGCAGTACTTC. This codes for CASSRAAGGYYEQYF.

For this clone: Its ends do not fully match the called genes, so a read error is possible. This chain uses TRBV7-7 with TRBJ2-7, with TRBD1 matching over 9 bases. This CDR3 spans 17 amino acids. The germline V gene has CDR1 SSHAT and CDR2 FNYEAQ (reference sequence). The CDR3 DNA is TGTGCTAGCAGCCCAGGGGTCGGGACAGGGTCCTCCTACGAGCAGTACTTC. Its protein is CASSPGVGTGSSYEQYF.

The chain uses TRBV27 and TRBJ1-5; D is perhaps TRBD1 (6 bases). Germline CDR1 MNHEY, CDR2 SMNVEV (reference sequence). V lost 0 bases and J lost 5, with 8 bases in between. The CDR3 runs to 14 residues. The CDR3 DNA reads TGTGCCAGCAGTTTATCGCAGGGGCATCAGCCCCAGCATTTT. Amino acid sequence: CASSLSQGHQPQHF.

This clone appeared a few times. The rearrangement joins TRBV20-1 to TRBJ2-2, with 9 bases lining up with TRBD2. CDR1 and CDR2 (germline): DFQATT, SNEGSKA (reference sequence). The CDR3 is 16 residues long. Trimming removed 3 bases from V and 6 bases from J; junction bases left unmatched: 11. The CDR3 coding sequence is TGCAGTGCTAGTCGGATGGCGGGAGGGCCTTCCGGGGAGCTGTTTTTT. Its protein is CSASRMAGGPSGELFF.

This chain's CDR3 is CASSEFDRTVNEKLFF. CDR3 sequence (DNA): TGTGCCAGCAGTGAATTCGACAGGACCGTTAATGAAAAACTGTTTTTT. The chain joins TRBV25-1 to TRBJ1-4; possible D gene TRBD1, 6 bases. CDR1 and CDR2 (germline): MGHDK, SYGVNS. V lost 1 base and J lost 4, with 13 bases in between. The CDR3 contains 16 residues.

V gene TRBV5-6 combines with J gene TRBJ1-1; possible D gene TRBD1, 5 bases. V was pared by 1 base and J by 3 bases, with 13 bases between. Germline CDR1 is SGHDT and CDR2 is YYEEEE. The CDR3 has 15 amino acids. The CDR3 loop is CASSLSPGVHTEAFF. CDR3 coding DNA: TGTGCCAGCAGCTTGAGTCCGGGGGTACACACTGAAGCTTTCTTT. Full variable domain (remainder filled in from reference TRBV5-6 and TRBJ1-1): DAGVTQSPTHLIKTRGQQVTLRCSPKSGHDTVSWYQQALGQGPQFIFQYYEEEERQRGNFPDRFSGHQFPNYSSELNVNALLLGDSALYLCASSLSPGVHTEAFFGQGTRLTVV.

The V gene is TRBV5-8, the J gene TRBJ1-5; 7 bases agree with TRBD1. There are 16 residues in the CDR3. Trimming removed 0 bases from V and 4 bases from J; junction bases left unmatched: 7. From germline, CDR1 is SGHTS and CDR2 YDEGEE. The CDR3 spells CASSLVAGGGNQPQHF. CDR3 nucleotides: TGTGCCAGCAGCTTGGTTGCAGGGGGTGGAAATCAGCCCCAGCATTTT.